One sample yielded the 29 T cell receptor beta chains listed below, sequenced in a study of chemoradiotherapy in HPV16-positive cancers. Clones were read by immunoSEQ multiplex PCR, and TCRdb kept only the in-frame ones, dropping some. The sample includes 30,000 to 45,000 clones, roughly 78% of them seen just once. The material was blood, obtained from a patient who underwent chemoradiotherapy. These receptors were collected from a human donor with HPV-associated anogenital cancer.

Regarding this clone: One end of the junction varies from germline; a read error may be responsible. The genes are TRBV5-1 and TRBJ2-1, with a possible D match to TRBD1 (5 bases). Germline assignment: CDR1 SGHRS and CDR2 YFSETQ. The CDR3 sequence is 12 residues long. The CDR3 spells CASSLAQGERVF. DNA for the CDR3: TGCGCCAGCAGCTTGGCCCAAGGGGAAAGGGTCTTC.

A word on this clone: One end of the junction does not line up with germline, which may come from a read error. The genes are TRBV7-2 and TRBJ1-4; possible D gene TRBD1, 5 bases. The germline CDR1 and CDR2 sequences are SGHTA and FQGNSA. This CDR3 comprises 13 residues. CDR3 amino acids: CASSFSGSRSPVF. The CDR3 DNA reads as TGTGCCAGCAGCTTCTCAGGGAGCCGGTCCCCTGTTTTT. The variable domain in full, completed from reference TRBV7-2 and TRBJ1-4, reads GAGVSQSPSNKVTEKGKDVELRCDPISGHTALYWYRQSLGQGLEFLIYFQGNSAPDKSGLPSDRFSAERTGGSVSTLTIQRTQQEDSAVYLCASSFSGSRSPVFGSGTQLSVL.

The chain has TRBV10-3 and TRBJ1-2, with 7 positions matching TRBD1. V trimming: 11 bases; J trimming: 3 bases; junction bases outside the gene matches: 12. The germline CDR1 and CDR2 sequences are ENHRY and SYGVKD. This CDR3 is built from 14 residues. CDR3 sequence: CAARGGQGDYGYTF. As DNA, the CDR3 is TGTGCCGCCAGGGGGGGGCAGGGGGACTATGGCTACACCTTC.

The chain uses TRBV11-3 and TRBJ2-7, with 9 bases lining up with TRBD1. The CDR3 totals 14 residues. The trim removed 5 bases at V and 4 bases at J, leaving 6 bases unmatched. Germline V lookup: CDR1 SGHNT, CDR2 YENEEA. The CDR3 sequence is CASSPGQGSYEQYF. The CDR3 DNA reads TGTGCCAGCAGCCCGGGACAGGGTTCGTACGAGCAGTACTTC.

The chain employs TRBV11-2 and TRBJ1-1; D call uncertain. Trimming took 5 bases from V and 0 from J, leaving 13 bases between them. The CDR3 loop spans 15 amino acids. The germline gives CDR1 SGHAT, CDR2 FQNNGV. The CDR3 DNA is TGTGCCAGCAGCCGCGCGGGGATAATGAACACTGAAGCTTTCTTT. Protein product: CASSRAGIMNTEAFF.

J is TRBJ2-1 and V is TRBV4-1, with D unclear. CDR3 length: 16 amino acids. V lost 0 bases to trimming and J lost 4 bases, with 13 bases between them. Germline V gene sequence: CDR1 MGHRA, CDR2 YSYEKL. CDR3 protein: CASSQDLGQVYNEQFF. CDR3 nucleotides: TGCGCCAGCAGCCAAGATTTGGGCCAGGTTTACAATGAGCAGTTCTTC.

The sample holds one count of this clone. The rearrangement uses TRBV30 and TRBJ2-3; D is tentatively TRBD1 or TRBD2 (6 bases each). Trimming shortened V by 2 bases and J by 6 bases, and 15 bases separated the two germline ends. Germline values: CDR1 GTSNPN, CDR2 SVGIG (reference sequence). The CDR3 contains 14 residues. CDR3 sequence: CAWSLWGAGDTQYF. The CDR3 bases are TGTGCCTGGAGTCTCTGGGGGGCGGGGGATACGCAGTATTTT.

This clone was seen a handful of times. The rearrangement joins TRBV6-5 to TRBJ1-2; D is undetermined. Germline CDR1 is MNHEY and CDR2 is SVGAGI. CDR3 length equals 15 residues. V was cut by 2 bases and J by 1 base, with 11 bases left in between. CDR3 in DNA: TGTGCCAGCAGTTACGCACAGCCTCTTAACTATGGCTACACCTTC. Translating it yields CASSYAQPLNYGYTF.

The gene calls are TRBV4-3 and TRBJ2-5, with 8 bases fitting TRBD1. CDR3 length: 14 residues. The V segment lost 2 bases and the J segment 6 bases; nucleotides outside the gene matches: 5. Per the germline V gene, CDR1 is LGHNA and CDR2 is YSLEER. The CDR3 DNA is TGCGCCAGCAGCCAAAACAGGGGGAGGAAGACCCAGTACTTC. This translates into CASSQNRGRKTQYF.

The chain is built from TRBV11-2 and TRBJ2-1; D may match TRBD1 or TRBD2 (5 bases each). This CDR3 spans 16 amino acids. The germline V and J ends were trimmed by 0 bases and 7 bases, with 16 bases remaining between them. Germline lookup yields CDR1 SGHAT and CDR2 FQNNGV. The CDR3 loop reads CASSLDPPGPGNEQFF. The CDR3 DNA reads TGTGCCAGCAGCTTAGACCCCCCGGGACCGGGAAATGAGCAGTTCTTC.

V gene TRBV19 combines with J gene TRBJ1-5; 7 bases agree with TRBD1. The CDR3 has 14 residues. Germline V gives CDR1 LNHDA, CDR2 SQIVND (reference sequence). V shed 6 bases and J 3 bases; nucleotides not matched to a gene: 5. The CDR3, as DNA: TGTGCCAGTAGGGCGGGACAGTCCAATCAGCCCCAGCATTTT. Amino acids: CASRAGQSNQPQHF.

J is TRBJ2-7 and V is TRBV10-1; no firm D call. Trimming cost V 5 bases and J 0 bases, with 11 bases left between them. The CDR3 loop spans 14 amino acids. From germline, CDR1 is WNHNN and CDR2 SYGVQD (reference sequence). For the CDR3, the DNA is TGCGCCAGCAGTCCAAACTTGGACTCCTACGAGCAGTACTTC. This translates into CASSPNLDSYEQYF.

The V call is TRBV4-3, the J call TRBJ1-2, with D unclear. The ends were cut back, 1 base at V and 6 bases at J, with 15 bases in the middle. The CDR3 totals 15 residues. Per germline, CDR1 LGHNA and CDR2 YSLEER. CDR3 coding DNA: TGCGCCAGCAGCCAAGGGACGGAGGGATCGGATGGCTACACCTTC. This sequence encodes CASSQGTEGSDGYTF.

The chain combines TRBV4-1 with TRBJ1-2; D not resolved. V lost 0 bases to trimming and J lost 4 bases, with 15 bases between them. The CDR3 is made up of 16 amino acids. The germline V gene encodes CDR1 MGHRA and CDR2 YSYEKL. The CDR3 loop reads CASSQDRPQGGYGYTF. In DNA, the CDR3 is TGCGCCAGCAGCCAAGACAGGCCCCAAGGTGGCTATGGCTACACCTTC.

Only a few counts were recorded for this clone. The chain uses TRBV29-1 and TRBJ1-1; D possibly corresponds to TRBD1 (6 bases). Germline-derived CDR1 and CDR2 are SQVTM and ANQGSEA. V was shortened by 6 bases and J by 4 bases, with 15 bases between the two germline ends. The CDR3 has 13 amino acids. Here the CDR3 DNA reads TGCAGCGTCGGACATGGGGACACCACTGAAGCTTTCTTT. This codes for CSVGHGDTTEAFF.

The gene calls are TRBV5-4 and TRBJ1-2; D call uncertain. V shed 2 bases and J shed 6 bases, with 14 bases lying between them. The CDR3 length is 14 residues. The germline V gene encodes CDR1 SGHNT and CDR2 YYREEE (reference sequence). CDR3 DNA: TGTGCCAGCAGCTTAGGATCCGGAGGAAATGGCTACACCTTC. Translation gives CASSLGSGGNGYTF.

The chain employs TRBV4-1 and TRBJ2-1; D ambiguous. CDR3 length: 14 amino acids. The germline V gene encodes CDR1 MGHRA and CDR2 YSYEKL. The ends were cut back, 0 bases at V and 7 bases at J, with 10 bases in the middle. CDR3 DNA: TGCGCCAGCAGCCAAGATGAGGTATCGAATGAGCAGTTCTTC. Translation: CASSQDEVSNEQFF.

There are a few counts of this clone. Written as DNA, the CDR3 is TGTGCCAGCAGTTTATCGGCCATAGGTGGCGAGCAGTACTTC. It translates to CASSLSAIGGEQYF. V gene TRBV27 combines with J gene TRBJ2-7; D gene uncertain. CDR1 is MNHEY and CDR2 is SMNVEV in the germline V gene (reference sequence). V was cut by 0 bases and J by 6 bases, with 12 bases left in between. The CDR3 length is 14 residues.

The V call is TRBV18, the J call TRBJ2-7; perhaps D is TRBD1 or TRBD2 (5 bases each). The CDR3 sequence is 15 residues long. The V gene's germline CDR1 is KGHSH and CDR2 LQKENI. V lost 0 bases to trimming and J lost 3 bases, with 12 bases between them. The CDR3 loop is CASSPPNWDGYEQYF. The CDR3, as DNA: TGTGCCAGCTCACCACCGAACTGGGACGGCTACGAGCAGTACTTC.

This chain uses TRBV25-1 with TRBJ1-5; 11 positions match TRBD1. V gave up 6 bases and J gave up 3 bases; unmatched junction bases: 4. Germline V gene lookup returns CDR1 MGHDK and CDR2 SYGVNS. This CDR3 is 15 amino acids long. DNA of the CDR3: TGTGCCAGCAGCCGGACAGGGGGCGACAATCAGCCCCAGCATTTT. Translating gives CASSRTGGDNQPQHF.

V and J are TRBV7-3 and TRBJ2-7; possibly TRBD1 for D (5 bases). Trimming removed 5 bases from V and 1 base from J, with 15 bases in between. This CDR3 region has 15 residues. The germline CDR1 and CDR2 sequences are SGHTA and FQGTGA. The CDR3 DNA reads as TGTGCCAGCAGCCTAGAGGCAGGGCCATCCTACGAGCAGTACTTC. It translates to CASSLEAGPSYEQYF.

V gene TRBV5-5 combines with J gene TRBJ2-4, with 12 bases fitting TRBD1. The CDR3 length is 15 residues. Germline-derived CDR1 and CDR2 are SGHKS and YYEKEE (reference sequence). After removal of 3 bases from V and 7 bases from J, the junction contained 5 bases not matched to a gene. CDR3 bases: TGTGCCAGCAGCTCATCGGGACAGGGGGCGAACATTCAGTACTTC. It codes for CASSSSGQGANIQYF.

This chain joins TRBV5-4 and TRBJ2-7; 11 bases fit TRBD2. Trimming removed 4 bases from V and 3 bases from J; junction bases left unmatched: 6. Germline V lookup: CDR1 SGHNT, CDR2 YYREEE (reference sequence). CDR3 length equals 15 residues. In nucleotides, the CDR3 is TGTGCCAGCAGCCTGGGACTAGCGGAACTCTACGAGCAGTACTTC. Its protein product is CASSLGLAELYEQYF.

The CDR3 loop is CASSQDLQRGGHQETQYF. CDR3 coding DNA: TGTGCCAGCAGCCAAGATCTTCAGCGGGGGGGCCACCAAGAGACCCAGTACTTC. This chain connects TRBV14 to TRBJ2-5, with 10 bases that match TRBD2. The V gene end was trimmed by 0 bases and the J gene end by 0 bases; junction bases not matched to a gene: 7. The CDR3 contains 18 residues. Per the germline V gene, CDR1 is SGHDN and CDR2 is FVKESK.

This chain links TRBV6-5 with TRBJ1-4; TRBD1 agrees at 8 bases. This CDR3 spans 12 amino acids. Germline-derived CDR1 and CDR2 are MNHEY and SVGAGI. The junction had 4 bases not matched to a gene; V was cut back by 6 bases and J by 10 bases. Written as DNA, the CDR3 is TGTGCCAGCAGCTCAGGGACAGGAAAACTGTTTTTT. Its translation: CASSSGTGKLFF.

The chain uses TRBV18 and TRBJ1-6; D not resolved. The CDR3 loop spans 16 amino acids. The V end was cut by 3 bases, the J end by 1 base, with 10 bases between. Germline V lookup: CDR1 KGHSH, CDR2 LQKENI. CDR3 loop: CASSPLAGSYNSPLHF. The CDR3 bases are TGTGCCAGCTCACCCCTGGCGGGTTCCTATAATTCACCCCTCCACTTT.

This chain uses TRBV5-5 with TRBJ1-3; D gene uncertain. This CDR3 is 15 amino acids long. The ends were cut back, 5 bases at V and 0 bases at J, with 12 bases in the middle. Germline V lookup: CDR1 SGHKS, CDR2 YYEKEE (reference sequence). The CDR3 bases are TGTGCCAGCAGGAACAGTGGCGGCTCTGGAAACACCATATATTTT. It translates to CASRNSGGSGNTIYF. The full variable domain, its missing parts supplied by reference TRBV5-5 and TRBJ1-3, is DAGVTQSPTHLIKTRGQQVTLRCSPISGHKSVSWYQQVLGQGPQFIFQYYEKEERGRGNFPDRFSARQFPNYSSELNVNALLLGDSALYLCASRNSGGSGNTIYFGEGSWLTVV.

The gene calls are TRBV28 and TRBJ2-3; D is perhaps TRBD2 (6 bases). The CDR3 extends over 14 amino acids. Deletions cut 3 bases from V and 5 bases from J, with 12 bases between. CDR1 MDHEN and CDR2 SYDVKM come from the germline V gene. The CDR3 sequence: CASSFAGPQDTQYF. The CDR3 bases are TGTGCCAGCAGTTTTGCGGGGCCGCAAGATACGCAGTATTTT.

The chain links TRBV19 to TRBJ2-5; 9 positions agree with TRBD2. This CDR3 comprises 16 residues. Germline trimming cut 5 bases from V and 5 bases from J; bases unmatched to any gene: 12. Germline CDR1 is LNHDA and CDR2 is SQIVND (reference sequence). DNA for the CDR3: TGTGCCAGTAGTTCCCGAAGCGGGGGGCTTAAGGAGACCCAGTACTTC. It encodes CASSSRSGGLKETQYF.